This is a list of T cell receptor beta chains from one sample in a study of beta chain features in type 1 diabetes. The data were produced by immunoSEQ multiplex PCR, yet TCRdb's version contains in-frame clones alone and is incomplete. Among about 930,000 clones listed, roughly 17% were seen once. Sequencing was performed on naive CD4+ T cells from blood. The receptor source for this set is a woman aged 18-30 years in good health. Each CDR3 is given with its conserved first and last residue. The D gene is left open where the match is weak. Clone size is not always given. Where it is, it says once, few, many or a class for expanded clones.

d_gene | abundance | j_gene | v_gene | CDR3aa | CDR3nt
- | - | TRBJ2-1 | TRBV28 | CASSQIRAVNEQFF | TGTGCCAGCAGTCAGATCAGGGCCGTAAATGAGCAGTTCTTC
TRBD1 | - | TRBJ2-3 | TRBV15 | CATSHRDRGPDTQYF | TGTGCCACCAGCCACCGGGACAGGGGGCCAGATACGCAGTATTTT
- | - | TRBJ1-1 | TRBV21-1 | CASPGLGAEAFF | TGTGCCAGCCCTGGACTTGGCGCTGAAGCTTTCTTT
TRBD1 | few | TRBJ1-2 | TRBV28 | CASGDRELRGYTF | TGTGCCAGCGGGGACAGGGAGCTGCGTGGCTACACCTTC
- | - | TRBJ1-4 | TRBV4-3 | CASSQGVPPEKLFF | TGCGCCAGCAGCCAAGGCGTGCCCCCCGAAAAACTGTTTTTT
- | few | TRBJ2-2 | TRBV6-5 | CASTAGGTLAGELFF | TGTGCCAGCACTGCCGGGGGCACGTTAGCCGGGGAGCTGTTTTTT
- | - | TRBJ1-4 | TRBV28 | CAIQTVGNEKLFF | TGTGCCATCCAGACGGTGGGCAATGAAAAACTGTTTTTT
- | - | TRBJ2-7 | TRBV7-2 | CASSLIPSYEQYF | TGTGCCAGCAGCTTAATTCCCAGCTACGAGCAGTACTTC
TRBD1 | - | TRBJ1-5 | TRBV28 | CASSPPGQRNQPQHF | TGTGCCAGCAGTCCGCCGGGACAGAGAAATCAGCCCCAGCATTTT
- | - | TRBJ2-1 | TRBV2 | CASSDDQNEQFF | TGTGCCAGCAGTGACGACCAGAATGAGCAGTTCTTC
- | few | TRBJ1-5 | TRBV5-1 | CASSLNRGQPQHF | TGCGCCAGCAGCTTGAACCGGGGGCAGCCCCAGCATTTT
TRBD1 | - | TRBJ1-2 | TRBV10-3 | CAISEALGQGRTF | TGTGCCATCAGTGAGGCGCTTGGACAGGGGAGAACCTTC
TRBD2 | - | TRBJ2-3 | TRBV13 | CASSLAGWDTQYF | TGTGCCAGCAGCCTAGCGGGCTGGGATACGCAGTATTTT
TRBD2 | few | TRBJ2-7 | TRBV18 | CASSSGLAGYGYEQYF | TGTGCCAGCTCATCGGGACTAGCGGGATATGGTTACGAGCAGTACTTC
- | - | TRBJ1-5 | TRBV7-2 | CASSLVSDSNQPQHF | TGTGCCAGCAGCTTAGTGAGTGACAGCAATCAGCCCCAGCATTTT
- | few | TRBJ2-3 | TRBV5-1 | CASSPDPHTDTQYF | TGCGCCAGCAGTCCGGACCCCCACACAGATACGCAGTATTTT
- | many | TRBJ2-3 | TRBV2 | CASSTTTDTQYF | TGTGCCAGCAGTACAACCACAGATACGCAGTATTTT
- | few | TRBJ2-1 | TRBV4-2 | CASSQELAAEQFF | TGTGCCAGCAGCCAAGAATTAGCGGCTGAGCAGTTCTTC
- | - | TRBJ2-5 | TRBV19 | CASSIVLAETQYF | TGTGCCAGTAGTATAGTACTGGCAGAGACCCAGTACTTC
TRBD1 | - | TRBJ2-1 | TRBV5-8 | CASSYGQGTRLKFF | TGTGCCAGCAGCTATGGACAGGGTACTAGGTTGAAGTTCTTC
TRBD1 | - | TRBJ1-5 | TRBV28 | CASSNGQGGQPQHF | TGTGCCAGCAGCAACGGACAGGGGGGTCAGCCCCAGCATTTT
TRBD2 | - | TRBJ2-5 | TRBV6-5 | CASRDPAGGRETQYF | TGTGCCAGCAGAGACCCAGCGGGAGGGAGGGAGACCCAGTACTTC